Presented here are 5 T cell receptor beta chains from one specimen sequenced in a study of blood T cell repertoires in COVID-19. The method was immunoSEQ multiplex PCR; TCRdb's version includes in-frame clones alone and lacks a portion of them. The sample includes approximately 400,000 clones, around 88% of them seen just once. The sample comprised peripheral blood. These receptors all come from a woman between 45 and 65 years old with COVID-19, enrolled during active disease.

This chain uses TRBV20-1 with TRBJ2-7, with 13 nucleotides matching TRBD2. Per the germline V gene, CDR1 is DFQATT and CDR2 is SNEGSKA (reference sequence). With 3 bases clipped from V and 8 bases from J, the junction kept 7 bases outside the gene matches. The CDR3 runs 14 residues. The CDR3, as DNA: TGCAGTGCTAGTCTAGGACTAGCGGGGGTTAAGCAGTACTTC. This codes for CSASLGLAGVKQYF.

The V gene is TRBV9, the J gene TRBJ1-1; tentative D call: TRBD1 (5 bases). The CDR3 length is 16 residues. The germline V gene encodes CDR1 SGDLS and CDR2 YYNGEE. Trimming cost V 0 bases and J 6 bases, with 18 bases left between them. The CDR3 DNA is TGTGCCAGCAGCGTAGGGACGACGGATAAAGGGGCTGAAGCTTTCTTT. Its translation is CASSVGTTDKGAEAFF.

This clone was seen a few times. One junction end disagrees with the germline gene, perhaps due to a read error. The V and J genes are TRBV5-4 and TRBJ1-2; the D is unclear. CDR3 length: 14 amino acids. Germline CDR1 is SGHNT and CDR2 is YYREEE (reference sequence). The CDR3 here is CASSFLGLWRAGSF. CDR3 sequence (DNA): TGTGCCAGCAGCTTTTTAGGACTCTGGAGGGCTGGGAGCTTC.

The V and J genes are TRBV7-6 and TRBJ2-2; 11 bases are a match to TRBD2. CDR3 length: 16 residues. With V trimmed by 6 bases and J by 1 base, 4 bases remained unmatched. The germline V gene has CDR1 SGHVS and CDR2 FNYEAQ. This chain's CDR3 is CASRRTSGGNTGELFF. Written as DNA, the CDR3 is TGTGCCAGCAGGCGTACTAGCGGGGGGAACACCGGGGAGCTGTTTTTT.

The chain has TRBV12-3 or TRBV12-4 and TRBJ1-3; 8 bases map to TRBD1. The junction had 5 bases not matched to a gene; V was cut back by 11 bases and J by 2 bases. The CDR3 covers 13 residues. CDR3 sequence: CAGGQVPGNTIYF. In DNA form, the CDR3 reads TGTGCCGGGGGACAGGTCCCTGGAAACACCATATATTTT.